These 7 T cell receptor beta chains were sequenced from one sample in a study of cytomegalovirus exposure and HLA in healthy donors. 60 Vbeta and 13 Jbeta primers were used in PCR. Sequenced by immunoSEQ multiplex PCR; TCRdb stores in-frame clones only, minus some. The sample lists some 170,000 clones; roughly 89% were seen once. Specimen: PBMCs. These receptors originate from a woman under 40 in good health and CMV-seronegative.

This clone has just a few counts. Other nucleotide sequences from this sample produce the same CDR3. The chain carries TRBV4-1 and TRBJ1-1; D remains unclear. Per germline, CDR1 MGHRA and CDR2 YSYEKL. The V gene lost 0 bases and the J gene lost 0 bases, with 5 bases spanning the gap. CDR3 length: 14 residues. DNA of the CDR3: TGCGCCAGCAGCCAAGAGAGGGTGAACACTGAAGCTTTCTTT. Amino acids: CASSQERVNTEAFF.

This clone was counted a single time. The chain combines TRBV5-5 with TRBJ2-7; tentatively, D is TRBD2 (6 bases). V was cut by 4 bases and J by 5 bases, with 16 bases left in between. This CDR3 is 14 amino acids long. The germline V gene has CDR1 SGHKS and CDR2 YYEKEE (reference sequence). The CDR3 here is CASSPLGRGNEQYF. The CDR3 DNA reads TGTGCCAGCAGCCCTCTGGGGCGGGGAAACGAGCAGTACTTC.

CDR3 nucleotides: TGTGCCAGCAGCTTAGGACAGCCCCTATGGACCCAGTACTTC. Its protein product is CASSLGQPLWTQYF. The rearrangement links TRBV7-2 to TRBJ2-5; a possible D gene is TRBD1 (5 bases). This CDR3 is 14 amino acids long. Trimming shortened V by 1 base and J by 7 bases, and 13 bases separated the two germline ends. The germline V gene has CDR1 SGHTA and CDR2 FQGNSA.

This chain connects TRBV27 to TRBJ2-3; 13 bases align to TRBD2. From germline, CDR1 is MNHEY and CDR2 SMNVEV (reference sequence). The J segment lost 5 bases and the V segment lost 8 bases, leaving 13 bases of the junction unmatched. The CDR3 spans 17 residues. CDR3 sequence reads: CASARPGLAGVVDTQYF. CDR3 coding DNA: TGTGCCAGCGCGCGTCCCGGACTAGCGGGGGTGGTAGATACGCAGTATTTT.

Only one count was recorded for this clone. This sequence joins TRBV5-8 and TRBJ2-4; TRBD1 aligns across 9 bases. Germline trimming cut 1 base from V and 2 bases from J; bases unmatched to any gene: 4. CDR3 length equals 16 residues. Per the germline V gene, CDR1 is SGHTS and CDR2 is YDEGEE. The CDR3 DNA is TGTGCCAGCAGCTTGAGACAGGGGGGAACCAAAAACATTCAGTACTTC. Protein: CASSLRQGGTKNIQYF.

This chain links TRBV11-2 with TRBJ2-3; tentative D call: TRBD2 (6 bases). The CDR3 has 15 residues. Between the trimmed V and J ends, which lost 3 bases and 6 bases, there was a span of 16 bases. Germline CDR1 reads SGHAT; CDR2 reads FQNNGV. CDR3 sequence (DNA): TGTGCCAGCAGCTTTGGGGCGGGGCTTGAGGATACGCAGTATTTT. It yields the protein CASSFGAGLEDTQYF.

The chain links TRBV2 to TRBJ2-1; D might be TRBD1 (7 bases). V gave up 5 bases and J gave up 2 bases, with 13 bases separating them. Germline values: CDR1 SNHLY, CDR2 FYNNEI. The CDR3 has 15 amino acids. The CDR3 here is CASSKGGGTYNEQFF. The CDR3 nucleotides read TGTGCCAGCAGTAAAGGGGGCGGGACCTACAATGAGCAGTTCTTC.